This TCR beta chain originates from a study of cytomegalovirus exposure and HLA in healthy donors. This CDR3 has 11 residues. Germline V gives CDR1 LNHNV, CDR2 YYDKDF (reference sequence). V was shortened by 5 bases and J by 4 bases, with 6 bases between the two germline ends. Of note for this clone: Its antigen is still unknown.

Study conclusions and caveats: Other equally common chains were less clonally expanded than HLA-associated TCR beta chains, a later analysis showed. Later analysis identified several of the most significant clusters that appeared linked to common viral pathogens.

The PCR was carried out with 60 Vbeta primers and 13 Jbeta primers. Using immunoSEQ multiplex PCR, the repertoire was profiled, and TCRdb retains in-frame clones only, with some absent. The sample consists of more than 85,000 clones, approximately 86% of them appearing once. The V call is TRBV15, the J call TRBJ2-7; D is uncertain. What was sequenced was PBMCs. The source of this sequence is a man aged 35 to 55 in good health and CMV-seronegative. The CDR3, as DNA: TGTGCCACCAGCCTCGGGTACGAGCAGTACTTC. This gives the protein CATSLGYEQYF.